This T cell receptor beta chain was sequenced in a study of cytomegalovirus exposure and HLA in healthy donors. Study-level points and caveats: Follow-up analysis seemed to connect common viral pathogens with several of the most significant clusters identified. Cytomegalovirus association was listed for 164 TCR beta chains. Immune exposure data for these donors was limited to CMV serostatus.

Germline CDR1 and CDR2: MNHNY and SVGAGI (reference sequence). V gave up 3 bases and J gave up 1 base, with 9 bases separating them. This CDR3 contains 14 residues. Primers included in the PCR were 60 Vbeta and 13 Jbeta primers. Per the original data handling: In a later analysis, the count reached some 83 million unique TCR beta chains, with approximately 10 million shared. Data came from immunoSEQ multiplex PCR; TCRdb stores just in-frame clones and leaves some out. D and trimming were read from the DNA, whereas the V and J calls and clone size are those reported in that table. The sample includes about 130,000 clones, roughly 79% of them seen just once. Points on this clone: Its antigen is not identified.

This rearrangement joins TRBV6-6 to TRBJ2-5; no clear D. This receptor was obtained from a boy younger than 10 in good health and CMV-seronegative. The sample comprised PBMCs. The CDR3 nucleotides read TGTGCCAGCAGTTATTCACACGTCCAAGAGACCCAGTACTTC. Amino acid sequence: CASSYSHVQETQYF.